A single sample gave rise to the 7 T cell receptor beta chains below, sequenced in a study of post-analysis software for immune sequencing data. For these receptors, no antigen is known. Study outcomes and limitations: Four or five TRBV segments were significantly more frequent in patients than in controls. TRBV5-6, TRBV5-1 and TRBV20-1 were among these segments.

TCR beta cDNA libraries included unique molecular identifiers. One entry per CDR3 protein results from TCRdb running MiXCR on the PCR reads. The table records hundreds of thousands of distinct CDR3 sequences, 25% to 30% of them present only once. The sequenced sample was blood. These receptors were taken from a girl aged 5-17 years with multiple sclerosis.

This clonotype has a single count. The rearrangement links TRBV12-3 or TRBV12-4 to TRBJ2-7; D unresolved. The DNA end is a closer match to TRBJ2-5, so the J assignment may be wrong. This CDR3 contains 14 residues. CDR3 DNA sequence: TGTGCCAGCAGTTTGGAAACAGTACGAGGGACCCAGTACTTC. The encoded protein is CASSLETVRGTQYF.

The chain joins TRBV6-6 to TRBJ2-7; 8 nucleotides match TRBD1. The germline V gene has CDR1 MNHNY and CDR2 SVGAGI (reference sequence). This CDR3 region has 14 residues. J lost 10 bases, V lost 0 bases, and 8 bases had no gene match. The DNA of the CDR3 is TGTGCCAGCAGTTACTCTAGAGGTGGGACAGGCCAGTACTTC. Protein sequence: CASSYSRGGTGQYF.

V and J are TRBV5-1 and TRBJ2-4, with 15 bases matching TRBD2. The end of the DNA fits TRBJ2-7 better, so the J call may be wrong. Germline loops: CDR1 SGHRS, CDR2 YFSETQ. The CDR3 is 16 amino acids. The CDR3 DNA is TGCGCCAGCAGCCCGGGACTAGCGGGAGGACTTTACGAGCAGTACTTC. Its translation is CASSPGLAGGLYEQYF.

V usage is TRBV12-3 or TRBV12-4 and J usage is TRBJ2-3, with unresolved D. This CDR3 comprises 16 residues. V was pared by 2 bases and J by 2 bases, with 14 bases between. This chain's CDR3 is CASSLLAETHTDTQYF. The DNA of the CDR3 is TGTGCCAGCAGTTTACTGGCGGAGACGCACACAGATACGCAGTATTTT.

This clonotype was recorded at least ten times. This chain uses TRBV10-3 with TRBJ2-1; perhaps TRBD2 as D (7 bases). Per the germline V gene, CDR1 is ENHRY and CDR2 is SYGVKD. The CDR3 is 15 amino acids. V lost 3 bases and J lost 9, with 18 bases in between. CDR3 in DNA: TGTGCCATCAGTGATCCGTTGGGGGGGGGCACTGAGCAGTTCTTC. This sequence encodes CAISDPLGGGTEQFF.

CDR3 in amino acids: CASSLYGQGVQPQHF. The CDR3 bases are TGTGCCAGCAGCTTATACGGACAGGGCGTTCAGCCCCAGCATTTT. This rearrangement joins TRBV7-2 to TRBJ1-5; 8 bases agree with TRBD1. Trimming removed 2 bases from V and 6 bases from J; junction bases left unmatched: 6. The CDR3 sequence is 15 residues long. Germline V CDR1 and CDR2: SGHTA, FQGNSA.

The chain carries TRBV7-2 and TRBJ2-1, with 7 bases aligning to TRBD1. The junction had 10 bases not matched to a gene; V was cut back by 5 bases and J by 9 bases. The CDR3 runs 14 residues. Germline CDR1 reads SGHTA; CDR2 reads FQGNSA. CDR3 bases: TGTGCCAGCAGCCCAATGGTAGGGGGCGGTGAGCAGTTCTTC. Amino acids: CASSPMVGGGEQFF.